This TCR beta chain was identified during a study of CD8+ T cells in alopecia areata. Study-level background: The protocol delivered tofacitinib for 6 to 18 months, then withdrew it for 6 months.

Extracted RNA was reverse transcribed, and the resulting cDNA served as sequencing template. The assay was immunoSEQ multiplex PCR, and TCRdb's table has in-frame clones only and misses some. Found here are about 180,000 clones, 50% to 70% of them singletons; the top ten hold about 1.5%. In alopecia areata patients, both lesional scalp punch biopsies and peripheral blood were collected. This clone was seen only once. V was clipped by 6 bases and J by 2 bases, with 9 bases between them. Germline CDR1 is MNHEY and CDR2 is SMNVEV (reference sequence). The CDR3 length is 13 residues. The source was CD4+ T cells sorted from blood, collected at week 0. The origin of this receptor is a human donor with alopecia areata. V usage is TRBV27 and J usage is TRBJ2-3; D is unclear. CDR3 DNA sequence: TGTGCCAGCAGGCCTGGCCACACAGATACGCAGTATTTT. Amino acid sequence: CASRPGHTDTQYF.